The 9 T cell receptor beta chains below come from one sample, sequenced in a study of metastatic and nonmetastatic thyroid tumors. With MiXCR, TCRdb reprocessed the PCR reads. This table has around 32,000 clones, approximately 8% appearing once. Prior to thyroid surgery, none of the patients had received any treatment. The sequencing sample was made of blood. Receptors were obtained from a female donor with papillary thyroid cancer or a benign thyroid nodule (not recorded which). Some clones in this sample may be carry-over from other donors' samples.

This clone was counted many times. The chain is built from TRBV19 and TRBJ1-2; 7 bases fit TRBD1. Per germline, CDR1 LNHDA and CDR2 SQIVND (reference sequence). Losses at the gene ends were 4 bases for V and 4 bases for J; bases not matched to a gene: 3. The length of the CDR3 is 13 residues. The CDR3 protein is CASSTTGLYGYTF. The DNA of the CDR3 is TGTGCCAGTAGTACGACAGGGCTCTATGGCTACACCTTC. The full variable domain, rest sourced from reference TRBV19 and TRBJ1-2, is DGGITQSPKYLFRKEGQNVTLSCEQNLNHDAMYWYRQDPGQGLRLIYYSQIVNDFQKGDIAEGYSVSREKKESFPLTVTSAQKNPTAFYLCASSTTGLYGYTFGSGTRLTVV.

This clone was found many times. The gene calls are TRBV11-2 and TRBJ2-2; D is unclear. Germline CDR1 and CDR2: SGHAT and FQNNGV. The CDR3 is 16 residues long. V was shortened by 2 bases and J by 0 bases, with 10 bases between the two germline ends. Here the CDR3 reads CASSLRPGSNTGELFF. CDR3 nucleotides: TGTGCCAGCAGCTTACGTCCCGGGTCGAACACCGGGGAGCTGTTTTTT.

This clone was recorded many times. The rearrangement uses TRBV11-2 and TRBJ1-1, with D unclear. V was shortened by 7 bases and J by 0 bases, with 9 bases between the two germline ends. The CDR3 consists of 13 residues. From germline, CDR1 is SGHAT and CDR2 FQNNGV. CDR3 sequence (DNA): TGTGCCAGCACCCGGACGGTGAACACTGAAGCTTTCTTT. Amino acid sequence: CASTRTVNTEAFF.

This clone was detected many times. CDR3 sequence reads: CATSDHSLTEAFF. The CDR3 DNA is TGTGCCACCAGTGACCATTCGCTCACTGAAGCTTTCTTT. This chain connects TRBV24-1 to TRBJ1-1; D gene uncertain. The CDR3 covers 13 residues. Between the trimmed V and J ends, which lost 4 bases and 4 bases, there was a span of 9 bases. Germline V CDR1 and CDR2: KGHDR, SFDVKD.

This clone was seen at least ten times. The V and J genes are TRBV20-1 and TRBJ2-1; no reliable D call. The V gene's germline CDR1 is DFQATT and CDR2 SNEGSKA (reference sequence). V lost 1 base and J lost 2, with 6 bases in between. There are 13 residues in the CDR3. The CDR3 DNA is TGCAGTGCTAGAGTCCTGACCTACAATGAGCAGTTCTTC. Amino acids: CSARVLTYNEQFF.

Many counts were recorded for this clone. The chain carries TRBV24-1 and TRBJ1-2, with D possibly matching TRBD1 (6 bases). Germline assignment: CDR1 KGHDR and CDR2 SFDVKD. Trimming cost V 4 bases and J 3 bases, with 11 bases left between them. This CDR3 contains 14 residues. CDR3 DNA sequence: TGTGCCACCAGTGACGAGGACAGCTACTATGGCTACACCTTC. Translated, it gives CATSDEDSYYGYTF.

The rearrangement links TRBV29-1 to TRBJ2-2, with D uncertain. V lost 6 bases to trimming and J lost 8 bases, with 16 bases between them. Germline V CDR1 and CDR2: SQVTM, ANQGSEA. The CDR3 has 13 amino acids. CDR3 sequence reads: CSVSEGRLGELFF. CDR3 in DNA: TGCAGCGTCTCTGAAGGTCGATTAGGGGAGCTGTTTTTT.

This clone turned up a few times. This sequence may be a read error, since a much larger clone differs from it by one base. The rearrangement joins TRBV2 to TRBJ2-3; D gene unclear. The CDR3 has 12 amino acids. V lost 6 bases, J lost 7 bases, and 11 bases lay in between. Germline V CDR1 and CDR2: SNHLY, FYNNEI. The CDR3 sequence is CASRASGYTQYF. For the CDR3, the DNA is TGTGCCAGCAGAGCCTCCGGATATACGCAGTATTTT.

This clone was detected ten times or more. The V call is TRBV6-5, the J call TRBJ1-5; 9 bases agree with TRBD1. CDR3 length: 15 amino acids. The J segment lost 7 bases and the V segment lost 0 bases, leaving 4 bases of the junction unmatched. Germline CDR1 reads MNHEY; CDR2 reads SVGAGI. The CDR3 loop reads CASSYSDRGGQPQHF. The CDR3 DNA is TGTGCCAGCAGTTACTCCGACAGGGGGGGACAGCCCCAGCATTTT.